In this sample, the clone carrying this T cell receptor beta chain turned up a few times. These data come from a study of T cells after somatic rescue of genetic block. Sequencing was performed with immunoSEQ multiplex PCR; in TCRdb, only in-frame clones are kept and a portion is missing. This sample has 110,000 or so clones; around nine tenths occur once, and the top ten carry roughly 1.5%. Germline CDR1 reads MNHEY; CDR2 reads SVGAGI. The CDR3 is 15 amino acids. Between the trimmed V and J ends, which lost 5 bases and 2 bases, there was a span of 12 bases. Sample: peripheral blood mononuclear cells (PBMCs). V usage is TRBV6-5 and J usage is TRBJ2-2; D could derive from TRBD1 or TRBD2 (6 bases each). The sequence came from a woman aged 18-29 years. The CDR3 here is CASSAAGGNTGELFF. The CDR3 coding sequence is TGTGCCAGCAGTGCCGCCGGGGGCAACACCGGGGAGCTGTTTTTT.